A single sample is the source of the 31 T cell receptor beta chains below, sequenced in a study of T cells expressing NK-cell markers. TCRdb re-analyzed the 5' RACE reads; it lists each CDR3 protein once, without DNA. This sample contains about 160,000 distinct CDR3 sequences. The sample was blood T cells: a sorted CD56 or NKG2C T cell subset, CD4+ or CD8+ T cells, or bulk PBMC T cells (not recorded which). These receptors were collected from a man aged 18-70 years in good health.

This chain connects TRBV6-1 to TRBJ1-1; TCRdb outputs TRBD1, but without DNA this stays unchecked. The CDR3 covers 15 residues. Germline V lookup: CDR1 MNHNS, CDR2 SASEGT. The CDR3 reads CASSTQQPGGTEAFF.

The CDR3 sequence is CASSFPGTQYF. The rearrangement uses TRBV5-1 and TRBJ2-5; as DNA is missing, the TRBD1 call by TCRdb cannot be tested. This CDR3 contains 11 residues. Per the germline V gene, CDR1 is SGHRS and CDR2 is YFSETQ.

The chain is built from TRBV20-1 and TRBJ2-7; TCRdb picks TRBD1, but there is no DNA to check that call. This CDR3 has 14 amino acids. Germline assignment: CDR1 DFQATT and CDR2 SNEGSKA (reference sequence). This CDR3 is CSAPVAGPYYEQYF.

V and J are TRBV27 and TRBJ2-7; the D gene TCRdb calls, TRBD1, cannot be checked with no DNA. This CDR3 spans 17 amino acids. Germline V gives CDR1 MNHEY, CDR2 SMNVEV (reference sequence). CDR3 residues: CASSPQTTTGEGYEQYF.

The genes are TRBV6-4 and TRBJ1-2; the TCRdb call, TRBD1, lacks DNA for checking. CDR1 is MRHNA and CDR2 is SNTAGT in the germline V gene. The CDR3 is made up of 12 amino acids. CDR3 sequence reads: CASRPRGYGYTF.

V and J are TRBV6-5 and TRBJ2-2; as DNA is missing, the TRBD1 call by TCRdb cannot be tested. The CDR3 runs to 14 residues. CDR1 is MNHEY and CDR2 is SVGAGI in the germline V gene. The CDR3 reads CASSYSRGAGELFF.

The chain combines TRBV5-1 with TRBJ2-7; TCRdb names TRBD1, which stays unverified in the absence of DNA. This CDR3 comprises 15 residues. Per the germline V gene, CDR1 is SGHRS and CDR2 is YFSETQ. The CDR3 is CASSLGQGSPYEQYF.

The rearrangement links TRBV2 to TRBJ1-3. CDR1 and CDR2 (germline): SNHLY, FYNNEI. The CDR3 loop spans 13 amino acids. CDR3 sequence: CASSDILGNTIYF.

The V gene is TRBV7-9, the J gene TRBJ1-4; TCRdb indicates TRBD1, and absent DNA this call remains unverified. Germline V lookup: CDR1 SEHNR, CDR2 FQNEAQ (reference sequence). CDR3 length equals 16 residues. CDR3 region: CASSLGPGQGGEKLFF.

CDR3 in amino acids: CATSRAHSGASTDTQYF. The chain is built from TRBV15 and TRBJ2-3; TCRdb returns TRBD2, unconfirmable since there is no DNA. CDR1 is LNHNV, CDR2 YYDKDF, per germline (reference sequence). This CDR3 is 17 amino acids long.

The J gene is TRBJ2-3, the V gene TRBV27; TCRdb reports TRBD2, a call that lacks DNA to check it against. In germline, CDR1 is MNHEY, CDR2 SMNVEV (reference sequence). CDR3 length: 16 amino acids. This CDR3 reads CASSFLAGGSTDTQYF.

V is TRBV21-1 and J is TRBJ2-7; TCRdb outputs TRBD2, but without DNA this stays unchecked. TRBV21-1 constitutes a pseudogene. The CDR3 runs to 15 residues. CDR3 sequence: CASSCSGEPLDEQYF.

This chain joins TRBV25-1 and TRBJ1-1. The CDR3 covers 17 residues. Germline V CDR1 and CDR2: MGHDK, SYGVNS. CDR3 loop: CASRNTKLDWDNTEAFF.

The chain employs TRBV2 and TRBJ2-1; lacking DNA, the TRBD1 call made by TCRdb goes unchecked. CDR1 is SNHLY and CDR2 is FYNNEI in the germline V gene. This CDR3 is 13 amino acids long. This CDR3 reads CASRSGQGNEQFF. Based on the CDR3 plus reference TRBV2 and TRBJ2-1, the full variable domain is EPEVTQTPSHQVTQMGQEVILRCVPISNHLYFYWYRQILGQKVEFLVSFYNNEISEKSEIFDDQFSVERPDGSNFTLKIRSTKLEDSAMYFCASRSGQGNEQFFGPGTRLTVL.

The chain employs TRBV6-1 and TRBJ1-4. Germline CDR1 and CDR2: MNHNS and SASEGT. The CDR3 covers 14 residues. CDR3: CASSDLLEVEKLFF.

The gene calls are TRBV5-5 and TRBJ2-1. The CDR3 extends over 15 amino acids. CDR1 is SGHKS and CDR2 is YYEKEE in the germline V gene (reference sequence). The chain's CDR3 is CASSWGQSPYNEQFF.

V usage is TRBV19 and J usage is TRBJ1-1. CDR3 length equals 13 residues. The germline V gene has CDR1 LNHDA and CDR2 SQIVND (reference sequence). The CDR3 spells CASTKGVNTEAFF.

This chain connects TRBV9 to TRBJ2-3. Germline CDR1 reads SGDLS; CDR2 reads YYNGEE. The CDR3 is 14 amino acids. The CDR3 spells CASSVHYATDTQYF.

The chain employs TRBV5-4 and TRBJ2-1. The length of the CDR3 is 16 residues. The germline V gene encodes CDR1 SGHNT and CDR2 YYREEE (reference sequence). CDR3 sequence: CASSLALLTAYNEQFF. Full variable domain (missing parts from reference TRBV5-4 and TRBJ2-1): ETGVTQSPTHLIKTRGQQVTLRCSSQSGHNTVSWYQQALGQGPQFIFQYYREEENGRGNFPPRFSGLQFPNYSSELNVNALELDDSALYLCASSLALLTAYNEQFFGPGTRLTVL.

The rearrangement joins TRBV27 to TRBJ2-7. CDR1 and CDR2 (germline): MNHEY, SMNVEV (reference sequence). This CDR3 comprises 13 residues. The CDR3 region is CASSPDGNYEQYF.

V and J are TRBV9 and TRBJ2-2. The germline CDR1 and CDR2 sequences are SGDLS and YYNGEE. The CDR3 length is 13 residues. CDR3 sequence reads: CASSVASDGELFF.

This chain connects TRBV5-1 to TRBJ2-5; TCRdb designates TRBD2, a call that cannot be tested without DNA. The CDR3 runs 14 residues. The germline gives CDR1 SGHRS, CDR2 YFSETQ. The CDR3 sequence: CASSGGTEQETQYF. The variable domain in full, with the rest retrieved from reference TRBV5-1 and TRBJ2-5, is KAGVTQTPRYLIKTRGQQVTLSCSPISGHRSVSWYQQTPGQGLQFLFEYFSETQRNKGNFPGRFSGRQFSNSRSEMNVSTLELGDSALYLCASSGGTEQETQYFGPGTRLLVL.

CDR3 sequence reads: CASSSTGSNEKLFF. This sequence joins TRBV6-1 and TRBJ1-4; TCRdb picks TRBD1, but there is no DNA to check that call. The CDR3 runs 14 residues. Germline V gene sequence: CDR1 MNHNS, CDR2 SASEGT.

This chain uses TRBV15 with TRBJ1-2; no DNA is available, so the TRBD1 call from TCRdb remains unchecked. Germline CDR1 reads LNHNV; CDR2 reads YYDKDF (reference sequence). The CDR3 is 15 amino acids. This CDR3 reads CATSRATGVIDGYTF.

This rearrangement joins TRBV11-2 to TRBJ2-3; TCRdb names TRBD2, which stays unverified in the absence of DNA. Germline CDR1 is SGHAT and CDR2 is FQNNGV. The CDR3 has 16 residues. Here the CDR3 reads CASFSSLAGDTDTQYF.

The CDR3 loop reads CSARDGGRTYSYNEQFF. V gene TRBV20-1 combines with J gene TRBJ2-1; TCRdb lists TRBD1, though no DNA is available to test this call. The CDR3 totals 17 residues. The germline gives CDR1 DFQATT, CDR2 SNEGSKA (reference sequence).

This rearrangement joins TRBV19 to TRBJ2-1; TCRdb lists TRBD1, though no DNA is available to test this call. Germline CDR1 is LNHDA and CDR2 is SQIVND (reference sequence). This CDR3 has 16 residues. The CDR3 sequence: CASSIRTGLLYNEQFF. Combining the CDR3 with reference TRBV19 and TRBJ2-1 gives the whole variable domain DGGITQSPKYLFRKEGQNVTLSCEQNLNHDAMYWYRQDPGQGLRLIYYSQIVNDFQKGDIAEGYSVSREKKESFPLTVTSAQKNPTAFYLCASSIRTGLLYNEQFFGPGTRLTVL.

The CDR3 sequence: CASSLRGRLRDEQYF. The V gene is TRBV5-1, the J gene TRBJ2-7; TCRdb's D call, TRBD2, is unchecked because there is no DNA. CDR3 length: 15 amino acids. Germline V gene sequence: CDR1 SGHRS, CDR2 YFSETQ. The whole variable domain, remainder taken from reference TRBV5-1 and TRBJ2-7, is KAGVTQTPRYLIKTRGQQVTLSCSPISGHRSVSWYQQTPGQGLQFLFEYFSETQRNKGNFPGRFSGRQFSNSRSEMNVSTLELGDSALYLCASSLRGRLRDEQYFGPGTRLTVT.

The chain employs TRBV15 and TRBJ2-5; TCRdb's D gene call, TRBD2, goes unchecked for lack of DNA. CDR3 length: 14 amino acids. Germline V gene lookup returns CDR1 LNHNV and CDR2 YYDKDF (reference sequence). The CDR3 here is CATSPSSGVETQYF.

The rearrangement uses TRBV12-3 or TRBV12-4 and TRBJ1-1. The CDR3 is 16 residues long. This chain's CDR3 is CASSLELGGMNTEAFF.

J is TRBJ1-4 and V is TRBV5-6; TCRdb designates TRBD1, a call that cannot be tested without DNA. This CDR3 has 15 residues. Germline CDR1 is SGHDT and CDR2 is YYEEEE. The CDR3 sequence is CASSLGTGPSEKLFF.